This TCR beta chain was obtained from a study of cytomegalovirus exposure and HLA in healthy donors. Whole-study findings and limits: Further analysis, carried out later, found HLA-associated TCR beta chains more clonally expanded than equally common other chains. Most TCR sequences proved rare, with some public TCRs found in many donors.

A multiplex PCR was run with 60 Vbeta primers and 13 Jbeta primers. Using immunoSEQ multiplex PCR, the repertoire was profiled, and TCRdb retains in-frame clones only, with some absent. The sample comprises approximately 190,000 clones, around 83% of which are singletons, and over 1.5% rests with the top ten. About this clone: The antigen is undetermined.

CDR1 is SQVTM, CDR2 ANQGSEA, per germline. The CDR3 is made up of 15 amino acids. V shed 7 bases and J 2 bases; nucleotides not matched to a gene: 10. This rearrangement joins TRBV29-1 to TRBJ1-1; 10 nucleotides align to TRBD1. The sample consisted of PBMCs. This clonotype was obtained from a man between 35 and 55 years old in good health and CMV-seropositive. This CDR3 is CSGPWTGGFNTEAFF. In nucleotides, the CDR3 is TGCAGCGGGCCCTGGACAGGGGGATTTAACACTGAAGCTTTCTTT.